The 3 T cell receptor beta chains given below trace back to one sample, sequenced in a study of molecular identifiers for immune sequencing clone quantification. TCRdb ran MiXCR on the PCR reads and lists one entry per CDR3 protein. Altogether approximately 90,000 distinct CDR3 sequences are present, 20% to 25% being singletons, with the ten largest covering 0.8% to 1.2%. Sequencing used naive CD8+ T cells from blood, with Jurkat cell RNA spiked in. Documented subset: FACS-sorted CD8+CD4-CCR7+CD45RA+ naive T cells. These receptor sequences come from a human donor in good health. Some libraries in this study had Jurkat cell RNA spiked in.

Of note for this clonotype: A much more abundant neighbour one base away suggests this may be a read error. The chain is built from TRBV7-3 and TRBJ2-3; D gene ambiguous. The CDR3 totals 13 residues. CDR1 SGHTA and CDR2 FQGTGA come from the germline V gene. CDR3 region: CANSYASTDTQYF. CDR3 DNA sequence: TGTGCCAACAGCTATGCAAGCACAGATACGCAGTATTTT.

V is TRBV27 and J is TRBJ2-3; D is tentatively TRBD1 or TRBD2 (5 bases each). V was clipped by 1 base and J by 2 bases, with 13 bases between them. Germline V gene sequence: CDR1 MNHEY, CDR2 SMNVEV (reference sequence). The CDR3 length is 16 residues. CDR3 in DNA: TGTGCCAGCAGTTTATATTACGGGACGAACACAGATACGCAGTATTTT. This sequence encodes CASSLYYGTNTDTQYF.

This chain links TRBV7-6 with TRBJ1-1; D uncertain. V was cut by 2 bases and J by 6 bases, with 16 bases left in between. There are 15 residues in the CDR3. CDR1 SGHVS and CDR2 FNYEAQ come from the germline V gene. This CDR3 is CASSLFFGVEAEAFF. DNA of the CDR3: TGTGCCAGCAGCTTATTTTTTGGGGTGGAGGCTGAAGCTTTCTTT.